Each of the 13 T cell receptor beta chains below was sequenced from the same sample in a study of blood T cell repertoires in COVID-19. Only in-frame clones appear in the TCRdb table, and some are missing; sequencing was by immunoSEQ multiplex PCR. The repertoire holds more than 200,000 clones, with about 85% as singletons. Sequenced sample: peripheral blood. Source of these receptors: a woman between 45 and 60 years old with COVID-19, enrolled during active disease.

This clone appeared once. The chain couples TRBV3-1 (or the pseudogene TRBV3-2) to TRBJ2-3, with 7 nucleotides matching TRBD2. Losses at the gene ends were 0 bases for V and 2 bases for J; bases not matched to a gene: 5. This CDR3 has 16 amino acids. Germline CDR1 reads LGHDT; CDR2 reads YNNKEL (reference sequence). The CDR3 coding sequence is TGTGCCAGCAGCCAAGATCGGCGGGGGATCACAGATACGCAGTATTTT. Translated: CASSQDRRGITDTQYF.

This clone has just one count. The CDR3 here is CASSFGLAEETQYF. The CDR3 nucleotides read TGCGCCAGCAGCTTCGGACTAGCGGAAGAGACCCAGTACTTC. The chain joins TRBV5-1 to TRBJ2-5; 10 nucleotides align to TRBD2. Losses at the gene ends were 2 bases for V and 3 bases for J; bases not matched to a gene: 1. Germline loops: CDR1 SGHRS, CDR2 YFSETQ. This CDR3 has 14 amino acids.

The chain joins TRBV12-5 to TRBJ2-7; 8 bases are shared with TRBD1. V shed 9 bases and J 2 bases; nucleotides not matched to a gene: 6. CDR1 and CDR2 from the germline V gene are LGHNT and FRNRAP. The CDR3 is 13 residues long. CDR3: CASSGTGPYEQYF. In DNA, the CDR3 is TGTGCTAGCTCCGGGACAGGTCCCTACGAGCAGTACTTC.

The J gene is TRBJ1-3, the V gene TRBV5-1, with unresolved D. The CDR3 loop spans 14 amino acids. V was cut by 0 bases and J by 3 bases, with 7 bases left in between. Germline values: CDR1 SGHRS, CDR2 YFSETQ. The CDR3 region is CASSLGGLGNTIYF. The CDR3 nucleotides are TGCGCCAGCAGCTTGGGCGGTCTTGGAAACACCATATATTTT.

This clone has just a few counts. This chain uses TRBV7-8 with TRBJ1-2; D unclear. Germline V CDR1 and CDR2: SGHVS, FQNEAQ. This CDR3 contains 16 residues. Deletions cut 0 bases from V and 5 bases from J, with 16 bases between. CDR3 DNA: TGTGCCAGCAGCTTAGCAGGAGCGGAGACCTCATATGGCTACACCTTC. It codes for CASSLAGAETSYGYTF.

This chain uses TRBV7-9 with TRBJ1-5; unclear D gene. This CDR3 comprises 16 residues. Trimming cost V 1 base and J 0 bases, with 10 bases left between them. CDR1 and CDR2 from the germline V gene are SEHNR and FQNEAQ (reference sequence). This chain's CDR3 is CASSLVVDYSNQPQHF. CDR3 in DNA: TGTGCCAGCAGCTTAGTTGTAGATTATAGCAATCAGCCCCAGCATTTT.

This clone was counted a few times. The chain carries TRBV5-1 and TRBJ1-1; TRBD1 is a possible D gene (6 bases). The CDR3 covers 14 residues. V was pared by 4 bases and J by 0 bases, with 10 bases between. Germline lookup yields CDR1 SGHRS and CDR2 YFSETQ. The CDR3 DNA reads as TGCGCCAGCAGCCCACAGGGTTTGAACACTGAAGCTTTCTTT. Its protein is CASSPQGLNTEAFF. The entire variable domain, with the rest obtained from reference TRBV5-1 and TRBJ1-1, is as follows: KAGVTQTPRYLIKTRGQQVTLSCSPISGHRSVSWYQQTPGQGLQFLFEYFSETQRNKGNFPGRFSGRQFSNSRSEMNVSTLELGDSALYLCASSPQGLNTEAFFGQGTRLTVV.

The chain joins TRBV28 to TRBJ2-3; 11 bases agree with TRBD2. Germline-derived CDR1 and CDR2 are MDHEN and SYDVKM. The trim removed 4 bases at V and 3 bases at J, leaving 12 bases unmatched. The CDR3 runs to 18 residues. The CDR3 sequence is CASSYFLTSGGMTDTQYF. The CDR3 bases are TGTGCCAGCAGTTACTTCCTAACTAGCGGGGGTATGACAGATACGCAGTATTTT. The whole variable domain, remainder taken from reference TRBV28 and TRBJ2-3, is DVKVTQSSRYLVKRTGEKVFLECVQDMDHENMFWYRQDPGLGLRLIYFSYDVKMKEKGDIPEGYSVSREKKERFSLILESASTNQTSMYLCASSYFLTSGGMTDTQYFGPGTRLTVL.

The chain links TRBV24-1 to TRBJ2-2; TRBD2 might be the D (7 bases). V lost 4 bases and J 5 bases, leaving 16 bases between the germline ends. The germline V gene has CDR1 KGHDR and CDR2 SFDVKD. The CDR3 is 16 residues long. CDR3 in DNA: TGTGCCACCAGTGACCCGGGGGGCCAGGGAACCGGGGAGCTGTTTTTT. Translation gives CATSDPGGQGTGELFF.

The chain employs TRBV7-2 and TRBJ2-7; no clear D. Germline V gene lookup returns CDR1 SGHTA and CDR2 FQGNSA. V shed 5 bases and J shed 0 bases, with 5 bases lying between them. The CDR3 extends over 12 amino acids. In nucleotides, the CDR3 is TGTGCCAGCAGCCCCAGCTCCTACGAGCAGTACTTC. This translates into CASSPSSYEQYF.

The rearrangement links TRBV10-1 to TRBJ1-2, with 12 nucleotides matching TRBD1. Germline values: CDR1 WNHNN, CDR2 SYGVQD (reference sequence). After removal of 3 bases from V and 10 bases from J, the junction contained 3 bases not matched to a gene. The CDR3 runs to 13 residues. CDR3 in DNA: TGCGCCAGCAGTGAAGGGACAGGGGGCTTCTACACCTTC. Translated: CASSEGTGGFYTF.

The chain recombines TRBV5-1 with TRBJ2-1; D is undetermined. The CDR3 totals 13 residues. V lost 2 bases and J 7 bases, leaving 10 bases between the germline ends. Germline CDR1 SGHRS, CDR2 YFSETQ. CDR3 nucleotides: TGCGCCAGCAGCTTTTTGACTTCAAATGAGCAGTTCTTC. Amino acids: CASSFLTSNEQFF.

This clone was observed once. V is TRBV3-1 (or the pseudogene TRBV3-2) and J is TRBJ1-1; D is perhaps TRBD1 (5 bases). Germline CDR1 LGHDT, CDR2 YNNKEL (reference sequence). The CDR3 totals 13 residues. Deletions cut 1 base from V and 10 bases from J, with 13 bases between. CDR3 sequence: CASSQGLVGVAFF. The CDR3 nucleotides are TGTGCCAGCAGCCAAGGACTGGTAGGGGTAGCTTTCTTT.